This T cell receptor beta chain was retrieved from a study of CD8+ T cells in alopecia areata. Study-wide context: Those patients who were treated received oral tofacitinib, which was given at 5 to 10 mg twice daily for moderate-to-severe alopecia areata. Overall study results and limits: The study found higher clonality in lesional than normal scalp, especially in alopecia totalis/universalis.

Following RNA extraction, reverse transcription yielded cDNA that acted as the sequencing template. The data were produced by immunoSEQ multiplex PCR, yet TCRdb's version contains in-frame clones alone and is incomplete. The sample includes 200,000 to 250,000 clones, about three fifths of them seen just once. This clone has only a few counts. As yet, its antigen is unknown. Trimming removed 6 bases from V and 1 base from J, with 9 bases in between. Germline CDR1 reads LNHDA; CDR2 reads SQIVND (reference sequence). The CDR3 length is 13 residues. Samples from alopecia areata patients were lesional scalp punch biopsies and peripheral blood. Isolation of CD4+ and CD8+ T cells from PBMCs was achieved by sorting.

The TCR sequence derives from a human donor with alopecia areata. The sequencing used CD4+ T cells sorted from blood, collected at week 0. The V gene is TRBV19, the J gene TRBJ1-1, with D unclear. CDR3 bases: TGTGCCAGTAGCGGATGGGCGAACACTGAAGCTTTCTTT. Protein sequence: CASSGWANTEAFF.